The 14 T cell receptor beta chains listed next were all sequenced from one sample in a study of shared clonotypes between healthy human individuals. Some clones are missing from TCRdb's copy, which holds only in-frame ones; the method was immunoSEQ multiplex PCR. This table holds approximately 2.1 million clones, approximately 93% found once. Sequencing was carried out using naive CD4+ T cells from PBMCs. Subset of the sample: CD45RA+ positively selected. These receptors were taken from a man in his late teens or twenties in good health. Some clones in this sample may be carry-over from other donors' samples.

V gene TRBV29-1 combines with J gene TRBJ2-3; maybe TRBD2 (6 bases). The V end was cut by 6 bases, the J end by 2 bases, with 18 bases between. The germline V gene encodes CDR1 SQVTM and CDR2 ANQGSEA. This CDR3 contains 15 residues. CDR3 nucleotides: TGCAGCGTGAGACTAGTGCGGACCCCCACAGATACGCAGTATTTT. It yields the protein CSVRLVRTPTDTQYF.

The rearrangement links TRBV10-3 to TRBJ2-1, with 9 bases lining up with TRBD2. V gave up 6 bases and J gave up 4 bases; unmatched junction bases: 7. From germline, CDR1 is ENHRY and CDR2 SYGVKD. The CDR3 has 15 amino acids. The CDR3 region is CAIRSLAGLYNEQFF. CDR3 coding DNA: TGTGCCATCAGATCGCTAGCGGGACTTTACAATGAGCAGTTCTTC.

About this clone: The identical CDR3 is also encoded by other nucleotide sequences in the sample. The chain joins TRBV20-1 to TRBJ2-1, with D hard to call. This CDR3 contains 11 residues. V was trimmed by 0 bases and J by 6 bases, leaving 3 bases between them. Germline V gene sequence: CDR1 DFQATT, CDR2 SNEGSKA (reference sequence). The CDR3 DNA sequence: TGCAGTGCTAGAGACGGCAATGAGCAGTTCTTC. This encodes CSARDGNEQFF.

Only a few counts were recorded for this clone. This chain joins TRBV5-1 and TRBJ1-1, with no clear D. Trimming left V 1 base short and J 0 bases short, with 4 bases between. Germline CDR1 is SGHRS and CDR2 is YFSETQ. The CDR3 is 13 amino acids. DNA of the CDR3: TGCGCCAGCAGCTTGTACCTGAACACTGAAGCTTTCTTT. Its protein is CASSLYLNTEAFF.

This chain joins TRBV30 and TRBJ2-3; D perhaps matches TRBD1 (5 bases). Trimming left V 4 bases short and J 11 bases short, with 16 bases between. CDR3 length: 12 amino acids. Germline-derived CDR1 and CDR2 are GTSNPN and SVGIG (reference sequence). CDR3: CAWTLDSYQQYF. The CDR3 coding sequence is TGTGCCTGGACCCTAGACAGTTACCAGCAGTATTTT.

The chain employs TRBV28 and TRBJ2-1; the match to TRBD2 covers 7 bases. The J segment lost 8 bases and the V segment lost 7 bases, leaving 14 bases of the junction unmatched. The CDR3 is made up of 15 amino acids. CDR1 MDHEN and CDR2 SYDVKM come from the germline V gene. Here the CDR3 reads CASTKGGTIMHEQFF. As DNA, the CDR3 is TGTGCCAGCACCAAGGGCGGGACTATAATGCATGAGCAGTTCTTC.

The CDR3 nucleotides read TGTGCCAGCAGCGTAACAGTGGGTCCCTACAATGAGCAGTTCTTC. It specifies CASSVTVGPYNEQFF. The chain is built from TRBV9 and TRBJ2-1; the D is unclear. V was shortened by 1 base and J by 2 bases, with 10 bases between the two germline ends. Germline assignment: CDR1 SGDLS and CDR2 YYNGEE. This CDR3 has 15 amino acids.

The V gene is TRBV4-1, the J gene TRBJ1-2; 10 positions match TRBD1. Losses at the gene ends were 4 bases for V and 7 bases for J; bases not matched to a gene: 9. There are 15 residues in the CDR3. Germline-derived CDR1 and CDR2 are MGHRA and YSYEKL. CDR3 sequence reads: CASSLRQGAVGGYTF. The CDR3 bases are TGCGCCAGCAGCCTACGACAGGGGGCGGTGGGTGGCTACACCTTC.

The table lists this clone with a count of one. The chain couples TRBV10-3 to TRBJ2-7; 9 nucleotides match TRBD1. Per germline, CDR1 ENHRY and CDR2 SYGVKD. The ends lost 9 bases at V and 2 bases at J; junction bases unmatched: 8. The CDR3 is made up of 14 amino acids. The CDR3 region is CAIAAGQGTYEQYF. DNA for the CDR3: TGTGCCATTGCGGCGGGACAGGGAACCTACGAGCAGTACTTC.

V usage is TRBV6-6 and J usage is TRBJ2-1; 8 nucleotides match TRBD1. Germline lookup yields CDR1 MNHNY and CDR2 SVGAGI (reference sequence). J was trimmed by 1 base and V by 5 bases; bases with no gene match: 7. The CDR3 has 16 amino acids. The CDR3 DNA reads TGTGCCAGCAGTGCTGGGCAGGGGGCTTCCTACAATGAGCAGTTCTTC. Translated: CASSAGQGASYNEQFF.

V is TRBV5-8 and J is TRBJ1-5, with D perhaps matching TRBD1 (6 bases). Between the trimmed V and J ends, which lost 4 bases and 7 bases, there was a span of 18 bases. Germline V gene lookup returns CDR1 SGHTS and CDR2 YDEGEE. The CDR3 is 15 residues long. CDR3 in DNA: TGTGCCAGCAGCGTCCGGGATGGAGGGGGACAGCCCCAGCATTTT. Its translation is CASSVRDGGGQPQHF.

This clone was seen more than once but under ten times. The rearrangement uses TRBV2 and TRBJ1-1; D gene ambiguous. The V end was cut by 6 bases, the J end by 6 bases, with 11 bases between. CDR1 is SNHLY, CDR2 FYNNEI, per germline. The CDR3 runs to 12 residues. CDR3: CASSERSAEAFF. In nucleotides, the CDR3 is TGTGCCAGCAGCGAACGATCCGCTGAAGCTTTCTTT.

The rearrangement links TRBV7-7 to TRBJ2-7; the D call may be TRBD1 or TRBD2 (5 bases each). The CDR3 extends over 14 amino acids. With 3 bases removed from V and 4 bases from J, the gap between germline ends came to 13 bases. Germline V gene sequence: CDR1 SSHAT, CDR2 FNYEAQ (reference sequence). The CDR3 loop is CASSFRYGAYEQYF. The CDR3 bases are TGTGCCAGCAGCTTTAGATACGGGGCTTACGAGCAGTACTTC.

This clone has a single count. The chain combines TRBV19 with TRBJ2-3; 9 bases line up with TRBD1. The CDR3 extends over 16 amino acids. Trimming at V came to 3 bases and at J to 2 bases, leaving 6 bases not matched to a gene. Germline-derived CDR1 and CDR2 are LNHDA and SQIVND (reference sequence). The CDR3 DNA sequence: TGTGCCAGTAGTATTGGGACAGGGCAAGACACAGATACGCAGTATTTT. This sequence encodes CASSIGTGQDTDTQYF.